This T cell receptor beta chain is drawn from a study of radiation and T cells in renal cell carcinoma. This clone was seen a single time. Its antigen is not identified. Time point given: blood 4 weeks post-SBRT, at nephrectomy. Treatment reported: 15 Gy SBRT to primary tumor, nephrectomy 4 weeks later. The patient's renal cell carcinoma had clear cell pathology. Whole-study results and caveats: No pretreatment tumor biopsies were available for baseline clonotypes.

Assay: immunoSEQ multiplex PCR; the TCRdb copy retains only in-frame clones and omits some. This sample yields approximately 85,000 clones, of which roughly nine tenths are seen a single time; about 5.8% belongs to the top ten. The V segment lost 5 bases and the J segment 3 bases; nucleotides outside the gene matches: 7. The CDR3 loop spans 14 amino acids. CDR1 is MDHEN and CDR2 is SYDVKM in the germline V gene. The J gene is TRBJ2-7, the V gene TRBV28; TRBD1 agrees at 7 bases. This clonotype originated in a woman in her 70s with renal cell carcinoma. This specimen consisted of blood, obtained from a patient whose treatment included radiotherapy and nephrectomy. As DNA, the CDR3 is TGTGCCAGCAGTCCCGGGACAGTCTACTACGAGCAGTACTTC. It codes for CASSPGTVYYEQYF.